This entry lists 18 T cell receptor beta chains sequenced from one sample in a study of blood T cell repertoires in COVID-19. Sequencing used immunoSEQ multiplex PCR; TCRdb keeps in-frame clones, though not all of them. The sample lists approximately 250,000 clones; approximately 90% were seen once. The sample comprised PBMCs or T cells enriched from blood (not recorded which). The receptors stem from a man between 40 and 49 years old who had been exposed to COVID-19.

This chain uses TRBV10-3 with TRBJ2-1; D may be TRBD2 (6 bases). With 0 bases removed from V and 4 bases from J, the gap between germline ends came to 16 bases. Germline V gene lookup returns CDR1 ENHRY and CDR2 SYGVKD. The CDR3 extends over 17 amino acids. The CDR3 sequence: CAISESDLVRGYNEQFF. DNA of the CDR3: TGTGCCATCAGTGAGTCGGATCTTGTGCGGGGATACAATGAGCAGTTCTTC.

This chain connects TRBV4-2 to TRBJ1-3; no clear D. With 1 base removed from V and 0 bases from J, the gap between germline ends came to 7 bases. CDR1 and CDR2 (germline): LGHNA, YNFKEQ. The length of the CDR3 is 15 residues. CDR3 DNA: TGTGCCAGCAGCCAAGGTTTAGACTCTGGAAACACCATATATTTT. This sequence encodes CASSQGLDSGNTIYF.

In this sample, this clone turned up once. The chain has TRBV2 and TRBJ2-7; 9 positions match TRBD1. This CDR3 has 14 residues. The germline V gene encodes CDR1 SNHLY and CDR2 FYNNEI. J was trimmed by 2 bases and V by 8 bases; bases with no gene match: 7. CDR3 loop: CASLTGTGTYEQYF. Here the CDR3 DNA reads TGTGCCAGCTTGACCGGGACAGGGACCTACGAGCAGTACTTC.

The chain joins TRBV5-1 to TRBJ2-5; 9 nucleotides align to TRBD2. V trimming: 5 bases; J trimming: 0 bases; junction bases outside the gene matches: 2. The CDR3 length is 14 residues. CDR1 and CDR2 from the germline V gene are SGHRS and YFSETQ. CDR3 sequence reads: CASSSGGNQETQYF. The CDR3 bases are TGCGCCAGCAGTAGCGGGGGTAACCAAGAGACCCAGTACTTC.

The rearrangement joins TRBV3-1 (or the pseudogene TRBV3-2) to TRBJ1-1, with D maybe TRBD1 (6 bases). This CDR3 has 13 amino acids. Trimming stripped 2 bases from V and 6 bases from J, with 10 bases between. CDR1 and CDR2 (germline): LGHDT, YNNKEL (reference sequence). The CDR3 bases are TGTGCCAGCAGCCAACGAGACAGGTCTGAAGCTTTCTTT. Residues: CASSQRDRSEAFF.

The chain links TRBV5-6 to TRBJ2-7; D not certain. The length of the CDR3 is 14 residues. In germline, CDR1 is SGHDT, CDR2 YYEEEE. V gave up 1 base and J gave up 3 bases, with 11 bases separating them. CDR3 amino acids: CASSLSGTHYEQYF. The DNA of the CDR3 is TGTGCCAGCAGCTTGTCAGGCACTCACTACGAGCAGTACTTC.

The chain joins TRBV7-2 to TRBJ1-1, with unresolved D. The V and J ends lost 1 base and 1 base respectively, with 13 bases between them. Germline CDR1 is SGHTA and CDR2 is FQGNSA. The CDR3 has 16 amino acids. This chain's CDR3 is CASSLVGGLTNTEAFF. Here the CDR3 DNA reads TGTGCCAGCAGCTTAGTCGGCGGATTAACGAACACTGAAGCTTTCTTT.

The chain employs TRBV5-1 and TRBJ1-1; 7 nucleotides line up with TRBD1. The V gene end was trimmed by 6 bases and the J gene end by 0 bases; junction bases not matched to a gene: 5. CDR1 is SGHRS, CDR2 YFSETQ, per germline. This CDR3 spans 14 amino acids. The DNA for the CDR3 is TGCGCCAGCAACCCGGGACAGCTGAACACTGAAGCTTTCTTT. Protein sequence: CASNPGQLNTEAFF. Looking up the rest from reference TRBV5-1 and TRBJ1-1 gives the full variable domain: KAGVTQTPRYLIKTRGQQVTLSCSPISGHRSVSWYQQTPGQGLQFLFEYFSETQRNKGNFPGRFSGRQFSNSRSEMNVSTLELGDSALYLCASNPGQLNTEAFFGQGTRLTVV.

This chain uses TRBV30 with TRBJ2-2; 8 bases line up with TRBD2. This CDR3 is 13 amino acids long. Germline V gives CDR1 GTSNPN, CDR2 SVGIG (reference sequence). J was trimmed by 6 bases and V by 8 bases; bases with no gene match: 8. CDR3 residues: CARSRGGPGELFF. CDR3 coding DNA: TGTGCCAGATCCCGGGGGGGGCCCGGGGAGCTGTTTTTT.

The genes are TRBV28 and TRBJ1-5; D is perhaps TRBD1 (6 bases). CDR1 and CDR2 from the germline V gene are MDHEN and SYDVKM. The V end was cut by 8 bases, the J end by 11 bases, with 7 bases between. The CDR3 runs 9 residues. DNA for the CDR3: TGTGCCAGCGGACAGACCCAGCATTTT. Amino acids: CASGQTQHF.

This chain joins TRBV7-8 and TRBJ1-6, with TRBD1 as a possible D gene (5 bases). Looked up from germline, CDR1 is SGHVS and CDR2 is FQNEAQ. The CDR3 consists of 14 residues. V dropped 5 bases and J dropped 10 bases, with 15 bases sitting between them. CDR3 nucleotides: TGTGCCAGCAGCCTCGGGAGGGGTGGATCACCCCTCCACTTT. This sequence encodes CASSLGRGGSPLHF.

V usage is TRBV4-2 and J usage is TRBJ2-1; 7 bases fit TRBD2. This CDR3 comprises 17 residues. Germline V gives CDR1 LGHNA, CDR2 YNFKEQ. V lost 0 bases and J lost 4; bases outside the gene matches: 9. CDR3 amino acids: CASSQERSSGLYNEQFF. The DNA of the CDR3 is TGTGCCAGCAGCCAAGAACGTAGTAGCGGGTTGTACAATGAGCAGTTCTTC.

This rearrangement joins TRBV19 to TRBJ2-1, with TRBD2 identical over 10 bases. CDR1 and CDR2 from the germline V gene are LNHDA and SQIVND (reference sequence). CDR3 length: 14 residues. V was pared by 6 bases and J by 5 bases, with 4 bases of the junction left unmatched. CDR3 sequence reads: CASRPGTSDNEQFF. The CDR3 coding sequence is TGTGCCAGTAGACCCGGGACTAGCGACAATGAGCAGTTCTTC. The full variable domain, rest sourced from reference TRBV19 and TRBJ2-1, is DGGITQSPKYLFRKEGQNVTLSCEQNLNHDAMYWYRQDPGQGLRLIYYSQIVNDFQKGDIAEGYSVSREKKESFPLTVTSAQKNPTAFYLCASRPGTSDNEQFFGPGTRLTVL.

The V call is TRBV7-6, the J call TRBJ1-4; D unresolved. From germline, CDR1 is SGHVS and CDR2 FNYEAQ. This CDR3 region has 12 residues. V was trimmed by 2 bases and J by 6 bases, leaving 4 bases between them. The CDR3, as DNA: TGTGCCAGCAGCTTATCAGATGAAAAACTGTTTTTT. Translation gives CASSLSDEKLFF.

The chain recombines TRBV5-1 with TRBJ2-3, with 9 bases aligning to TRBD2. CDR1 is SGHRS, CDR2 YFSETQ, per germline. The ends lost 9 bases at V and 3 bases at J; junction bases unmatched: 14. This CDR3 contains 16 residues. CDR3 sequence: CATRRRAGGRTDTQYF. CDR3 nucleotide sequence: TGCGCCACCCGTCGGAGGGCGGGAGGGCGAACAGATACGCAGTATTTT.

The chain couples TRBV30 to TRBJ1-4, with a weak D call TRBD1 (5 bases). Deletions cut 2 bases from V and 8 bases from J, with 18 bases between. Per the germline V gene, CDR1 is GTSNPN and CDR2 is SVGIG (reference sequence). The CDR3 totals 15 residues. This chain's CDR3 is CAWSRAAGPSEKLFF. In nucleotides, the CDR3 is TGTGCCTGGAGTCGGGCGGCAGGGCCGAGCGAAAAACTGTTTTTT.

The chain is built from TRBV2 and TRBJ2-3; D perhaps matches TRBD2 (6 bases). V was pared by 9 bases and J by 2 bases, with 15 bases between. From germline, CDR1 is SNHLY and CDR2 FYNNEI. The CDR3 is 14 residues long. The CDR3 sequence: CASRREAITDTQYF. DNA for the CDR3: TGTGCCAGTAGGAGGGAGGCCATCACAGATACGCAGTATTTT.

This clone occurred once. The chain has TRBV2 and TRBJ1-4; D might be TRBD1 (6 bases). Germline V gene data show CDR1 as SNHLY and CDR2 as FYNNEI. Between the trimmed V and J ends, which lost 8 bases and 7 bases, there was a span of 11 bases. There are 12 residues in the CDR3. CDR3 sequence (DNA): TGTGCCAGCGGACAGTCCACTGAAAAACTGTTTTTT. Its protein is CASGQSTEKLFF.